The 20 T cell receptor beta chains below come from one sample, sequenced in a study of blood T cell repertoires in COVID-19. The assay was immunoSEQ multiplex PCR, and TCRdb's table has in-frame clones only and misses some. This sample has more than 300,000 clones, with roughly nine tenths found just once. The sample consisted of peripheral blood. Source of these receptors: a woman in her thirties with COVID-19, enrolled during active disease.

The chain couples TRBV5-5 to TRBJ1-4; 8 bases agree with TRBD1. J was trimmed by 0 bases and V by 4 bases; bases with no gene match: 8. The CDR3 loop spans 17 amino acids. The germline V gene encodes CDR1 SGHKS and CDR2 YYEKEE (reference sequence). CDR3 in amino acids: CASSRRTGTATNEKLFF. The CDR3 DNA reads as TGTGCCAGCAGCAGGCGGACAGGGACCGCAACTAATGAAAAACTGTTTTTT.

This chain links TRBV5-1 with TRBJ1-1; possibly TRBD1 for D (5 bases). This CDR3 region has 17 residues. Germline CDR1 SGHRS, CDR2 YFSETQ. The V gene lost 3 bases and the J gene lost 2 bases, with 20 bases spanning the gap. The CDR3 DNA sequence: TGCGCCAGCAGCTGGATAGGCAGGGTGGTCCCTAACACTGAAGCTTTCTTT. Its protein product is CASSWIGRVVPNTEAFF.

The gene calls are TRBV20-1 and TRBJ2-1, with D tentatively TRBD1 (5 bases). CDR3 length equals 12 residues. CDR1 DFQATT and CDR2 SNEGSKA come from the germline V gene (reference sequence). Trimming stripped 3 bases from V and 6 bases from J, with 9 bases between. The DNA of the CDR3 is TGCAGTGCTAGTCAGGGTATCAATGAGCAGTTCTTC. Translated: CSASQGINEQFF.

The rearrangement uses TRBV6-2 or TRBV6-3 and TRBJ2-1; possible D gene TRBD1, 5 bases. V was clipped by 5 bases and J by 8 bases, with 16 bases between them. The CDR3 is 14 amino acids. Germline V CDR1 and CDR2: MNHEY, SVGEGT. CDR3 loop: CASSQGAQIDEQFF. The CDR3, as DNA: TGTGCCAGCAGTCAAGGGGCGCAGATCGATGAGCAGTTCTTC.

This clone has only one observation. V usage is TRBV27 and J usage is TRBJ2-7; D is uncertain. This CDR3 has 14 amino acids. V was shortened by 0 bases and J by 6 bases, with 12 bases between the two germline ends. Germline V lookup: CDR1 MNHEY, CDR2 SMNVEV (reference sequence). In DNA form, the CDR3 reads TGTGCCAGCAGTTTATCACCCCCCCCGGTCGAGCAGTACTTC. This encodes CASSLSPPPVEQYF.

The chain joins TRBV13 to TRBJ1-2, with TRBD1 matching over 11 bases. V was pared by 2 bases and J by 10 bases, with 3 bases of the junction left unmatched. This CDR3 is 13 amino acids long. Per the germline V gene, CDR1 is PRHDT and CDR2 is FYEKMQ (reference sequence). CDR3 sequence (DNA): TGTGCCAGCAGCTTAAGGGACAGGGGGTTCTACACCTTC. Encoded protein: CASSLRDRGFYTF.

The rearrangement uses TRBV9 and TRBJ2-7; 12 nucleotides line up with TRBD2. This CDR3 is built from 16 residues. Trimming took 3 bases from V and 0 from J; bases not matched to a gene: 4. Germline-derived CDR1 and CDR2 are SGDLS and YYNGEE. The CDR3: CASSAGLAGTSYEQYF. CDR3 DNA: TGTGCCAGCAGCGCCGGACTAGCGGGGACCTCCTACGAGCAGTACTTC.

The gene calls are TRBV2 and TRBJ2-5; D is possibly TRBD2 (5 bases). This CDR3 has 11 amino acids. Germline V gene data show CDR1 as SNHLY and CDR2 as FYNNEI. Trimming removed 8 bases from V and 3 bases from J, with 7 bases in between. The CDR3 coding sequence is TGTGCCAGCGCGGGTGAAGAGACCCAGTACTTC. Amino acid sequence: CASAGEETQYF. Filled out from reference TRBV2 and TRBJ2-5, the complete variable domain reads EPEVTQTPSHQVTQMGQEVILRCVPISNHLYFYWYRQILGQKVEFLVSFYNNEISEKSEIFDDQFSVERPDGSNFTLKIRSTKLEDSAMYFCASAGEETQYFGPGTRLLVL.

The chain joins TRBV10-3 to TRBJ1-3; 7 bases align to TRBD1. Germline-derived CDR1 and CDR2 are ENHRY and SYGVKD. The CDR3 consists of 13 residues. V dropped 8 bases and J dropped 0; count of bases not matched to a gene: 1. The chain's CDR3 is CAISGGSGNTIYF. The CDR3 region has the DNA TGTGCCATCTCAGGGGGCTCTGGAAACACCATATATTTT.

The J gene is TRBJ2-5, the V gene TRBV2, with TRBD1 identical over 8 bases. The CDR3 length is 14 residues. The J segment lost 6 bases and the V segment lost 4 bases, leaving 7 bases of the junction unmatched. The germline CDR1 and CDR2 sequences are SNHLY and FYNNEI. The DNA for the CDR3 is TGTGCCAGCAGTGCAGGGGGCCTCGGACAGACCCAGTACTTC. Translating gives CASSAGGLGQTQYF.

This chain links TRBV10-1 with TRBJ1-1; D ambiguous. Germline V gene data show CDR1 as WNHNN and CDR2 as SYGVQD (reference sequence). The CDR3 sequence is 16 residues long. V was pared by 7 bases and J by 0 bases, with 18 bases between. CDR3 protein: CASTVGMEFLNTEAFF. Written as DNA, the CDR3 is TGCGCCAGCACGGTTGGAATGGAGTTTTTGAACACTGAAGCTTTCTTT.

This chain links TRBV19 with TRBJ1-2, with no clear D. CDR3 length equals 12 residues. Germline V gives CDR1 LNHDA, CDR2 SQIVND (reference sequence). Trimming cost V 3 bases and J 4 bases, with 6 bases left between them. CDR3 sequence: CASSISGYGYTF. The CDR3 coding sequence is TGTGCCAGTAGTATTTCAGGCTATGGCTACACCTTC.

This chain connects TRBV11-2 to TRBJ1-3, with unresolved D. The germline gives CDR1 SGHAT, CDR2 FQNNGV. Trimming took off 3 bases at V and 0 bases at J, with 12 bases between the two ends. This CDR3 region has 16 residues. In nucleotides, the CDR3 is TGTGCCAGCAGCTTCGTCGACTCCCGCTCTGGAAACACCATATATTTT. Translation gives CASSFVDSRSGNTIYF. The full variable domain, completed using reference TRBV11-2 and TRBJ1-3, is EAGVAQSPRYKIIEKRQSVAFWCNPISGHATLYWYQQILGQGPKLLIQFQNNGVVDDSQLPKDRFSAERLKGVDSTLKIQPAKLEDSAVYLCASSFVDSRSGNTIYFGEGSWLTVV.

The chain joins TRBV10-3 to TRBJ2-7; 7 bases fit TRBD1. V shed 11 bases and J 3 bases; nucleotides not matched to a gene: 10. The CDR3 consists of 13 residues. CDR1 is ENHRY, CDR2 SYGVKD, per germline. CDR3 in amino acids: CAVQTGRIYEQYV. The CDR3 region has the DNA TGTGCCGTTCAGACAGGGCGGATCTACGAGCAGTACGTC.

This chain uses TRBV12-3 or TRBV12-4 with TRBJ2-1, with a weak D call TRBD2 (6 bases). The CDR3 loop spans 13 amino acids. Deletions cut 3 bases from V and 10 bases from J, with 13 bases between. The CDR3 loop reads CASSFAAGSEQFF. In DNA form, the CDR3 reads TGTGCCAGCAGTTTTGCCGCGGGGTCCGAGCAGTTCTTC.

This clone was counted only a few times. The chain links TRBV27 to TRBJ1-4; possibly TRBD1 for D (5 bases). Per the germline V gene, CDR1 is MNHEY and CDR2 is SMNVEV (reference sequence). This CDR3 has 16 residues. Trimming left V 7 bases short and J 0 bases short, with 15 bases between. CDR3 nucleotides: TGTGCCAGCACGGGGGAAGGCCCTGCAACTAATGAAAAACTGTTTTTT. Translating it yields CASTGEGPATNEKLFF. The variable domain in full, with the rest retrieved from reference TRBV27 and TRBJ1-4, is EAQVTQNPRYLITVTGKKLTVTCSQNMNHEYMSWYRQDPGLGLRQIYYSMNVEVTDKGDVPEGYKVSRKEKRNFPLILESPSPNQTSLYFCASTGEGPATNEKLFFGSGTQLSVL.

The V call is TRBV3-1 (or the pseudogene TRBV3-2), the J call TRBJ1-1; D not resolved. Germline V CDR1 and CDR2: LGHDT, YNNKEL (reference sequence). V was pared by 5 bases and J by 2 bases, with 15 bases between. The CDR3 totals 15 residues. This chain's CDR3 is CASSSSGSFNTEAFF. DNA of the CDR3: TGTGCCAGCAGCTCCAGCGGTTCTTTTAACACTGAAGCTTTCTTT.

At least ten counts were recorded for this clone. The chain uses TRBV6-6 and TRBJ1-5; D unclear. V lost 0 bases to trimming and J lost 4 bases, with 4 bases between them. Germline CDR1 is MNHNY and CDR2 is SVGAGI (reference sequence). CDR3 length equals 13 residues. CDR3 DNA sequence: TGTGCCAGCAGTTACTCCGAGAATCAGCCCCAGCATTTT. The encoded protein is CASSYSENQPQHF.

Comments on this clone: One end of the junction does not line up with germline, which may come from a read error. The rearrangement joins TRBV12-5 to TRBJ2-1, with D tentatively TRBD2 (6 bases). The CDR3 spans 12 residues. Germline V lookup: CDR1 LGHNT, CDR2 FRNRAP. This CDR3 is CASGLLATGEVF. In nucleotides, the CDR3 is TGTGCTAGTGGTTTACTAGCCACCGGGGAGGTCTTC.

The chain carries TRBV11-2 and TRBJ2-1; D might be TRBD1 (6 bases). This CDR3 region has 12 residues. The V end lost 5 bases, the J end lost 7 bases, and 9 bases lay between the germline ends. Germline values: CDR1 SGHAT, CDR2 FQNNGV. The CDR3 loop reads CASSPQGNEQFF. CDR3 nucleotide sequence: TGTGCCAGCAGCCCACAGGGAAATGAGCAGTTCTTC.